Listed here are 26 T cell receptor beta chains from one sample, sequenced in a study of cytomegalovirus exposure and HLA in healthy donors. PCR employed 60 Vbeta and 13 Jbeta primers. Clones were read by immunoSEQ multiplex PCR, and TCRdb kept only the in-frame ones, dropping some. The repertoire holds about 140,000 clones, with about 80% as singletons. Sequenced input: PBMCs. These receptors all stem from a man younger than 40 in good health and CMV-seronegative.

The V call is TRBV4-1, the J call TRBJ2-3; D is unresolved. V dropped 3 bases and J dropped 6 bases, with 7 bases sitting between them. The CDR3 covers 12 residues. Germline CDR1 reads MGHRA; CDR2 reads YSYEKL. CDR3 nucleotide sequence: TGCGCCAGCAGCCAGGAGAGTGATACGCAGTATTTT. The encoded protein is CASSQESDTQYF.

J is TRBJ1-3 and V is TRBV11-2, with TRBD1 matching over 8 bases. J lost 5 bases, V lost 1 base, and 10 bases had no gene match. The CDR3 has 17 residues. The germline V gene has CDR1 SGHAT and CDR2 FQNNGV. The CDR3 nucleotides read TGTGCCAGCAGCTTAGCCCTGGACAGGGTTCTGAGAAACACCATATATTTT. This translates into CASSLALDRVLRNTIYF.

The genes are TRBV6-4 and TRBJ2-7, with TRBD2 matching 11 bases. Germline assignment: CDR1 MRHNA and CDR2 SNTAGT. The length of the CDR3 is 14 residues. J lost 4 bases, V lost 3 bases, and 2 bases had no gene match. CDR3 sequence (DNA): TGTGCCAGCAGTGATACTAGCGGGAGATACGAGCAGTACTTC. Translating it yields CASSDTSGRYEQYF.

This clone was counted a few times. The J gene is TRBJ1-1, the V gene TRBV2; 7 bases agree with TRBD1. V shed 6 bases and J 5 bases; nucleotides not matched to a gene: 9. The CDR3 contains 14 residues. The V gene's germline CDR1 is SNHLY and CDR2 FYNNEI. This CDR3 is CASSLDREWTEAFF. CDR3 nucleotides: TGTGCCAGCAGCCTCGACAGGGAGTGGACTGAAGCTTTCTTT.

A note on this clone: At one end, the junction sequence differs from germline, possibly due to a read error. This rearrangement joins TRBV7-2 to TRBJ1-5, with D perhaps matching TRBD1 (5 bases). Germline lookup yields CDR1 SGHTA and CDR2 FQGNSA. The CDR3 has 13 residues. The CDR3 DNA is TGTGCCAGCAGCTTTACGGACAATCAGCCCCAGAATTTT. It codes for CASSFTDNQPQNF.

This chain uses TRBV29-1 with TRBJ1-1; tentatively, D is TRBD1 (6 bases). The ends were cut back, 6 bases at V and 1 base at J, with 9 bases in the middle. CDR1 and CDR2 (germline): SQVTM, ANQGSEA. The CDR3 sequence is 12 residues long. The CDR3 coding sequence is TGCAGCGTGTCCAGGGGGAACACTGAAGCTTTCTTT. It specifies CSVSRGNTEAFF.

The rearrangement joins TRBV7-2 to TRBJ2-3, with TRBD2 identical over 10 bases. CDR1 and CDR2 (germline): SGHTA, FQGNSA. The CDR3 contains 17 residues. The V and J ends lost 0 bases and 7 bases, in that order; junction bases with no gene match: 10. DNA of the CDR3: TGTGCCAGCAGCTTAGCGTTAGCGGGGGGTCCACAAAATACGCAGTATTTT. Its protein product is CASSLALAGGPQNTQYF.

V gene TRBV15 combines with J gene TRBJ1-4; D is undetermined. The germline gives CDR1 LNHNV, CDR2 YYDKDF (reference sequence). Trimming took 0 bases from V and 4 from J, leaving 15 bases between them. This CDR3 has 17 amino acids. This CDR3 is CATSRDRPRELNEKLFF. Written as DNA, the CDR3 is TGTGCCACCAGCAGAGATCGCCCCCGGGAACTTAATGAAAAACTGTTTTTT.

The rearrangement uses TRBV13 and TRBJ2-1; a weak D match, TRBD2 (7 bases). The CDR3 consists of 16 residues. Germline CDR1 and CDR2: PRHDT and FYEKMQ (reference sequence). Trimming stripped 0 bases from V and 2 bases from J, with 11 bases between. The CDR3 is CASSLGGEGAYNEQFF. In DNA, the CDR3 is TGTGCCAGCAGCTTAGGCGGGGAGGGGGCCTACAATGAGCAGTTCTTC.

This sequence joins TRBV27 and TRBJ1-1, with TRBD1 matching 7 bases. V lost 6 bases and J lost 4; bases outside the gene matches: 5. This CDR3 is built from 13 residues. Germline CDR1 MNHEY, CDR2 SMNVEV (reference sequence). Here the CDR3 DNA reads TGTGCCAGCAGCGCCGGGACAGTCACTGAAGCTTTCTTT. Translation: CASSAGTVTEAFF.

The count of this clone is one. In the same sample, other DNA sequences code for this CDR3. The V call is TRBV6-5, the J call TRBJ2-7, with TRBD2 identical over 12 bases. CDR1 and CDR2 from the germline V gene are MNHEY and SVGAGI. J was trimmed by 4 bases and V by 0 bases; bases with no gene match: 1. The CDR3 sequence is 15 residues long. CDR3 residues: CASSYSTSGSYEQYF. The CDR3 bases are TGTGCCAGCAGTTACTCGACTAGCGGGAGTTACGAGCAGTACTTC.

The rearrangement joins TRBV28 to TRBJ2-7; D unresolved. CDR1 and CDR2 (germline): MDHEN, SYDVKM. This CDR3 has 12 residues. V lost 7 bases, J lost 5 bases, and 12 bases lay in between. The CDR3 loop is CASMGPSHEQYF. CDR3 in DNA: TGTGCCAGCATGGGCCCGAGCCACGAGCAGTACTTC.

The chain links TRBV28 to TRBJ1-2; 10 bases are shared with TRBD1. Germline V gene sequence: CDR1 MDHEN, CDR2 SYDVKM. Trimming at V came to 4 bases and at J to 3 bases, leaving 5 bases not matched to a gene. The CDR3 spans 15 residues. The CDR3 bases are TGTGCCAGCAGTTCCTGGGACAGGGGTTACTATGGCTACACCTTC. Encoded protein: CASSSWDRGYYGYTF.

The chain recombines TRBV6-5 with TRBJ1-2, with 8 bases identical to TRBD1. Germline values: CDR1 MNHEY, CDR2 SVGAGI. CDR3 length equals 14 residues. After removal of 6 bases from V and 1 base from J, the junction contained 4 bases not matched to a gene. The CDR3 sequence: CASSPGQGNYGYTF. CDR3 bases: TGTGCCAGCAGCCCTGGACAGGGTAACTATGGCTACACCTTC.

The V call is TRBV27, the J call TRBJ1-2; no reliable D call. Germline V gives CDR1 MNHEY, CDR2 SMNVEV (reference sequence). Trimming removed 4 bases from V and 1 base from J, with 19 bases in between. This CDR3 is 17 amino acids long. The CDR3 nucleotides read TGTGCCAGCAGTTCGAATGCGGCAACACGGTATAACTATGGCTACACCTTC. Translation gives CASSSNAATRYNYGYTF.

CDR3 nucleotide sequence: TGCGCCAGCAGCCAAGAGGGGGGGGCAGGAAACATTCAGTACTTC. Residues: CASSQEGGAGNIQYF. This chain uses TRBV4-1 with TRBJ2-4, with D possibly matching TRBD2 (7 bases). The CDR3 contains 15 residues. Germline V CDR1 and CDR2: MGHRA, YSYEKL. With 0 bases removed from V and 6 bases from J, the gap between germline ends came to 12 bases.

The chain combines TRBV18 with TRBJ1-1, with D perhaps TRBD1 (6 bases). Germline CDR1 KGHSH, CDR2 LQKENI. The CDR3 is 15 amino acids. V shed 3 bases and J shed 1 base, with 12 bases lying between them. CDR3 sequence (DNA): TGTGCCAGCTCACCTCATCCACAGGGGAACACTGAAGCTTTCTTT. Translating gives CASSPHPQGNTEAFF.

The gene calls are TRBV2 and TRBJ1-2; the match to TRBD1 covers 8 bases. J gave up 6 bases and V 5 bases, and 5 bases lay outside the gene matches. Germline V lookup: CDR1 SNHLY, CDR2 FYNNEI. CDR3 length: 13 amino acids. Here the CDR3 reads CASSRTGGDGYTF. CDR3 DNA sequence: TGTGCCAGCAGTCGTACAGGGGGGGATGGCTACACCTTC.

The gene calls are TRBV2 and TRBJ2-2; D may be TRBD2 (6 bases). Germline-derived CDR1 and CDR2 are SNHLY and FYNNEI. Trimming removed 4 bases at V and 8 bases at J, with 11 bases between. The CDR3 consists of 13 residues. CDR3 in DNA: TGTGCCAGCAGTGTCGGCGGGGCGGGGGAGCTGTTTTTT. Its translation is CASSVGGAGELFF.

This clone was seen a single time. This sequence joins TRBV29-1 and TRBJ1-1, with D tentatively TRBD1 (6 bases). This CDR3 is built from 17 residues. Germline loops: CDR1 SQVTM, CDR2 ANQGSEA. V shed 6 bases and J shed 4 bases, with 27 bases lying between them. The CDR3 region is CSVGWGLRQVQSTEAFF. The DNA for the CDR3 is TGCAGCGTCGGGTGGGGGCTAAGACAGGTACAGAGCACTGAAGCTTTCTTT.

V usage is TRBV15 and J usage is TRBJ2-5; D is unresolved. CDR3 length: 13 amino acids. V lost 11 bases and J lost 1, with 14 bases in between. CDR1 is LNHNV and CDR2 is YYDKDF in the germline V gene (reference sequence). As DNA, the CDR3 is TGTGCCTTCATAAAGAGAGTCCAAGAGACCCAGTACTTC. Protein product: CAFIKRVQETQYF.

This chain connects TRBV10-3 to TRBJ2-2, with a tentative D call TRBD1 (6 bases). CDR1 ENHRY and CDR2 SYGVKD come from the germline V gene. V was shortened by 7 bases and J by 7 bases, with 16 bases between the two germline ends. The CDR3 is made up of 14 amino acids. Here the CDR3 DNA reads TGTGCCATCACCCCGACAGGCTCGGGCGGGGAGCTGTTTTTT. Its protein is CAITPTGSGGELFF.

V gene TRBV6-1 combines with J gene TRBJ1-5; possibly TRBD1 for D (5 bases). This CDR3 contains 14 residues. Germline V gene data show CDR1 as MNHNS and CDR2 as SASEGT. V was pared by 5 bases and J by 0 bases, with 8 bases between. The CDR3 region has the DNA TGTGCCAGCAGTCAGGGACTTAGCAATCAGCCCCAGCATTTT. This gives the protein CASSQGLSNQPQHF.

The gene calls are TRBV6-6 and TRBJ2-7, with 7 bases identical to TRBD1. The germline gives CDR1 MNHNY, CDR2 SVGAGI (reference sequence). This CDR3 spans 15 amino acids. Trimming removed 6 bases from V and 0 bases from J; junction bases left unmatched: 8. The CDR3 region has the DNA TGTGCCAGCAGCCCTGGGACAGCAGGCTCCTACGAGCAGTACTTC. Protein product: CASSPGTAGSYEQYF.

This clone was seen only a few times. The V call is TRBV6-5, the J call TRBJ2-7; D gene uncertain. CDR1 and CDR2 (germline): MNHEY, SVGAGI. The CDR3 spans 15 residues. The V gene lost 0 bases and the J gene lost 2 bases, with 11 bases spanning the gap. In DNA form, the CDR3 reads TGTGCCAGCAGTTACTCGAGTCTACAGCCCTACGAGCAGTACTTC. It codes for CASSYSSLQPYEQYF.

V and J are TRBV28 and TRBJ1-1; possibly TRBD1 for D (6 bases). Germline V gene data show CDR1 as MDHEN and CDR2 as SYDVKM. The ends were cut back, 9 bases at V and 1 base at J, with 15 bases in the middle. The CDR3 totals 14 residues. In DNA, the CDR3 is TGTGCCAGTGACACGGGGGGGGCGAACACTGAAGCTTTCTTT. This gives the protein CASDTGGANTEAFF.